This TCR beta chain was retrieved from a study of response to subunit inactivated influenza vaccine listed by TCRdb under 2018. With regard to the full study: The study used deep quantitative T cell receptor repertoire profiling to track responses to a trivalent subunit inactivated influenza vaccine. The study at large found these results: The authors proposed that each seasonal influenza vaccination may bring in only a limited number of new T cells.

Libraries came from RT-PCR. Sequencing was carried out with an Illumina HiSeq 2500. TCRdb took the public reads, trimmed them with fastp at Q25, ran MiXCR for clone calling and kept in-frame beta chains. Every CDR3 protein is listed once, alongside the most common genes and DNA of its rows. This sample gives 500,000 to 650,000 distinct CDR3 sequences in total; about 7.6% of them show up just once. Of the sample, 13% falls within the top ten clones. This clonotype was observed at least ten times. Its antigen is unknown. Within one base of it there is no much larger clone, and no base qualities were kept. The source of this sequence is a man aged 45 to 75 who received an inactivated influenza vaccine. Donor details come from another sample of the same person, matched by shared clones. This sample comprised PBMCs from blood, obtained around 25 months after vaccination.

The nucleotide sequence is given as TGCAGTGCTAGAGGGACAGGAATACAGCCCCAGCATTTT. It translates to CSARGTGIQPQHF. The rearranged chain carries TRBV20-1 and TRBJ1-5, with 7 bases matching TRBD1. The CDR3 measures 13 amino acids from cysteine to phenylalanine. Of the read, only the CDR3 DNA is kept; its 39 bases are in frame from base 1. CDR1 is given as DFQATT and CDR2 as SNEGSKA, both from the germline V gene (reference sequence). Unmatched junction bases come to 4, with V trimmed by 1 base and J by 7 bases.